This T cell receptor beta chain is drawn from a study of cytomegalovirus exposure and HLA in healthy donors. Findings of the study overall: A later analysis linked a missense variant in DCLRE1C to the trimming of TCR beta V and J genes. Later examination showed HLA-associated TCR beta chains had greater clonal expansion than equally common others.

The V gene's germline CDR1 is MGHRA and CDR2 YSYEKL. CDR3 size: 17 residues. V lost 4 bases to trimming and J lost 3 bases; unmatched junction nucleotides: 7. At sampling all donors were nominally healthy, likely with unrecorded immune exposures. On this clone itself: Its specificity is not known.

Both 60 Vbeta primers and 13 Jbeta primers went into the PCR. TCRdb's table, derived via immunoSEQ multiplex PCR, lists solely in-frame clones and lacks some. There are 100,000 or so clones in the sample; 50% to 70% occur only once, and less than 5% lies in the top ten. This chain joins TRBV4-1 and TRBJ2-7; 15 bases match TRBD2. The receptor's source is a human donor in good health. Sequencing was performed on PBMCs. The CDR3: CASSPPGTSGRSYEQYF. The DNA of the CDR3 is TGCGCCAGCAGCCCCCCCGGGACTAGCGGGAGGAGCTACGAGCAGTACTTC.